Listed below are T cell receptor beta chains from one sample, sequenced in a study of blood T cell repertoires in COVID-19. The assay was immunoSEQ multiplex PCR, and TCRdb's table has in-frame clones only and misses some. The sample contains around 110,000 clones, 83% of which appear only once. Sequenced material: peripheral blood. Receptor source: a man younger than 40 with acute or convalescent COVID-19. Each CDR3 is given with its conserved first and last residue. The D gene is left open where the match is weak. Expanded clones are given a class, and other clones once, few, many or no size at all.

TRBJ2-2,.,.,TRBV5-5,TGTGCCAGCAGCTTTCAGGGCAGGGTGAACACCGGGGAGCTGTTTTTT,CASSFQGRVNTGELFF
TRBJ2-2,TRBD2,.,TRBV24-1,TGTGCCACCAGTGAGCGGCGGGAGACCGGGGAGCTGTTTTTT,CATSERRETGELFF
TRBJ2-2,TRBD2,.,TRBV30,TGTGCCAGCACTACTAGCGGGGGAGGGACCGGGGAGCTGTTTTTT,CASTTSGGGTGELFF
TRBJ2-1,TRBD2,.,TRBV5-1,TGCGCCAGCAGCTGGACTAGCGGGGGCACTGGTGAGCAGTTCTTC,CASSWTSGGTGEQFF
TRBJ1-5,.,once,TRBV27,TGTGCCAGCAGTTTCGCGGGGGCACAGCAGCCCCAGCATTTT,CASSFAGAQQPQHF
TRBJ1-1,TRBD1,once,TRBV3-1/TRBV3-2,TGTGCCAGCAGCCCCCCGCTCGGGACAGTTGCACGTTGGGCCACTGAAGCTTTCTTT,CASSPPLGTVARWATEAFF
TRBJ2-3,.,.,TRBV15,TGTGCCACCAGCAGGGGGGCCACAGATACGCAGTATTTT,CATSRGATDTQYF
TRBJ2-3,TRBD2,.,TRBV5-1,TGCGCCAGCAGCCTCAGCGGGAGTAGCACAGATACGCAGTATTTT,CASSLSGSSTDTQYF
TRBJ1-6,.,.,TRBV30,TGTGCCTGGAGTGGGGGAGGGCGAGGCTCACCCCTCCACTTT,CAWSGGGRGSPLHF
TRBJ1-2,TRBD1,.,TRBV6-5,TGTGCCAGCAGTTACTCGCGACAGGGAAAGGCCTATGGCTACACCTTC,CASSYSRQGKAYGYTF
TRBJ1-1,TRBD1,few,TRBV10-1,TGCGCCGTCCAGGGGGTAGAGGTGAACACTGAAGCTTTCTTT,CAVQGVEVNTEAFF
TRBJ2-1,TRBD1,once,TRBV5-5,TGTGCCAGCAGCTCTCTGACAGGGGGCTCCTACAATGAGCAGTTCTTC,CASSSLTGGSYNEQFF
TRBJ1-1,.,few,TRBV29-1,TGCAGCGATGACGACCCTAGCACTGAAGCTTTCTTT,CSDDDPSTEAFF
TRBJ2-1,TRBD2,.,TRBV5-1,TGCGCCAGCAGGACTAGCGGGCAGTACAATGAGCAGTTCTTC,CASRTSGQYNEQFF
TRBJ2-7,.,.,TRBV29-1,TGCAGCGTTAGTTTCAGGTCTCTCGAGCAGTACTTC,CSVSFRSLEQYF
TRBJ2-3,TRBD2,.,TRBV7-3,TGTGCCAGCAGCGAAGGACTAGCGAACACAGATACGCAGTATTTT,CASSEGLANTDTQYF
TRBJ2-4,TRBD1,.,TRBV4-1,TGCGCCAGCAGCCTTGACTCCGGGACAGGGGCCTTAAACATTCAGTACTTC,CASSLDSGTGALNIQYF
TRBJ1-5,.,.,TRBV6-1,TGTGCCAGCAGTGAACCGGGGTTTTCGGGCAATCAGCCCCAGCATTTT,CASSEPGFSGNQPQHF
TRBJ2-7,.,.,TRBV5-4,TGTGCCAGCAGCTTGGGCAGGCGCGAGCAGTACTTC,CASSLGRREQYF
TRBJ1-5,TRBD1,.,TRBV23-1,TGCGCCAGCAGTCAATTAACGAAGGGACAGCTTCTTAATCAGCCCCAGCATTTT,CASSQLTKGQLLNQPQHF
TRBJ1-3,TRBD1,once,TRBV3-1/TRBV3-2,TGTGCCAGCAGCCAAGTTACAGGGGCTGGAAACACCATATATTTT,CASSQVTGAGNTIYF
TRBJ2-1,TRBD2,.,TRBV7-9,TGTGCCAGCAGCTTAAGACTAGCCGATGAGCAGTTCTTC,CASSLRLADEQFF
TRBJ1-2,TRBD1,.,TRBV3-1/TRBV3-2,TGTGCCAGCAGCCGGGGGGACAGGGCTAATACCTTC,CASSRGDRANTF
TRBJ2-2,TRBD1,.,TRBV7-2,TGTGCCAGCAGGACAGGGTCGAGATTCGCCGGGGAGCTGTTTTTT,CASRTGSRFAGELFF
TRBJ2-2,TRBD1,.,TRBV5-1,TGCGCCAGCAGACCCGGGACAGGGGGCGGGGAGCTGTTTTTT,CASRPGTGGGELFF
TRBJ1-6,.,once,TRBV6-2/TRBV6-3,TGTGCCAGCAGTTACTCCTACAGGACCCATTCACCCCTCCACTTT,CASSYSYRTHSPLHF